A single sample is the source of the 25 T cell receptor beta chains below, sequenced in a study of shared clonotypes between healthy human individuals. TCRdb's copy holds only in-frame clones and misses some; the assay was immunoSEQ multiplex PCR. The data show about 2.1 million clones, 90% to 95% seen once. Naive CD8 isolation took CD45RO-negative cells positively selected for CCR7 and excluded terminally differentiated effector memory CD45RA+ cells. Sequencing used naive CD8+ T cells from PBMCs. These receptors all stem from a man aged 18 to 29 in good health. Some clones in this sample may be carry-over from other donors' samples.

V is TRBV15 and J is TRBJ1-5; no firm D call. This CDR3 spans 15 amino acids. V was clipped by 5 bases and J by 1 base, with 12 bases between them. Germline V gives CDR1 LNHNV, CDR2 YYDKDF (reference sequence). CDR3 in DNA: TGTGCCACCAGCGAAGAAGACACCAGCAATCAGCCCCAGCATTTT. It translates to CATSEEDTSNQPQHF.

The chain uses TRBV6-5 and TRBJ1-2; 7 bases are a match to TRBD1. Germline values: CDR1 MNHEY, CDR2 SVGAGI. This CDR3 contains 13 residues. Losses at the gene ends were 4 bases for V and 2 bases for J; bases not matched to a gene: 1. This CDR3 reads CASSLTGNYGYTF. CDR3 sequence (DNA): TGTGCCAGCAGTTTGACAGGGAACTATGGCTACACCTTC.

This chain uses TRBV28 with TRBJ2-5; 9 nucleotides agree with TRBD2. The junction had 7 bases not matched to a gene; V was cut back by 3 bases and J by 5 bases. Germline V gives CDR1 MDHEN, CDR2 SYDVKM. The length of the CDR3 is 15 residues. This CDR3 reads CASSFWREGTETQYF. The CDR3 DNA reads TGTGCCAGCAGTTTTTGGCGGGAGGGGACGGAGACCCAGTACTTC. Drawing the rest from reference TRBV28 and TRBJ2-5, the complete variable domain is DVKVTQSSRYLVKRTGEKVFLECVQDMDHENMFWYRQDPGLGLRLIYFSYDVKMKEKGDIPEGYSVSREKKERFSLILESASTNQTSMYLCASSFWREGTETQYFGPGTRLLVL.

This clone was found once. The genes are TRBV11-3 and TRBJ2-1; D remains ambiguous. This CDR3 region has 12 residues. Germline loops: CDR1 SGHNT, CDR2 YENEEA. The V gene lost 5 bases and the J gene lost 5 bases, with 7 bases spanning the gap. This chain's CDR3 is CASSRNHNEQFF. Written as DNA, the CDR3 is TGTGCCAGCAGCAGAAACCACAATGAGCAGTTCTTC.

As DNA, the CDR3 is TGTGCCAGCAGCGCAGGGAAGGACTATGGCTACACCTTC. Protein sequence: CASSAGKDYGYTF. The rearrangement uses TRBV7-9 and TRBJ1-2; TRBD1 is a possible D gene (5 bases). The CDR3 length is 13 residues. Trimming left V 5 bases short and J 3 bases short, with 10 bases between. Per the germline V gene, CDR1 is SEHNR and CDR2 is FQNEAQ (reference sequence).

The V gene is TRBV7-9, the J gene TRBJ1-4; no firm D call. The V end lost 5 bases, the J end lost 8 bases, and 15 bases lay between the germline ends. Germline CDR1 and CDR2: SEHNR and FQNEAQ (reference sequence). This CDR3 spans 14 amino acids. CDR3 DNA: TGTGCCAGCAGCCTAACGTTGGGAGAAGAAAAACTGTTTTTT. Its translation is CASSLTLGEEKLFF.

This clone was found once. The gene calls are TRBV7-9 and TRBJ2-7; 8 bases map to TRBD1. Germline trimming cut 5 bases from V and 5 bases from J; bases unmatched to any gene: 11. Germline CDR1 reads SEHNR; CDR2 reads FQNEAQ (reference sequence). This CDR3 is 15 amino acids long. Written as DNA, the CDR3 is TGTGCCAGCAGCGTCTTATCAGGGGGCGGCGACGAGCAGTACTTC. As protein: CASSVLSGGGDEQYF.

The chain employs TRBV6-1 and TRBJ1-5; unclear D gene. With 1 base removed from V and 7 bases from J, the gap between germline ends came to 11 bases. The length of the CDR3 is 14 residues. Per germline, CDR1 MNHNS and CDR2 SASEGT. The CDR3 loop is CASSEEGFGQPQHF. DNA of the CDR3: TGTGCCAGCAGTGAAGAAGGGTTTGGCCAGCCCCAGCATTTT.

V and J are TRBV5-3 and TRBJ1-3; 7 bases align to TRBD1. TRBV5-3 qualifies as an ORF whose function is uncertain. The V gene end was trimmed by 3 bases and the J gene end by 0 bases; junction bases not matched to a gene: 0. There are 14 residues in the CDR3. The CDR3 is CARSWDSSGNTIYF. CDR3 nucleotide sequence: TGTGCCAGAAGCTGGGACAGCTCTGGAAACACCATATATTTT.

V usage is TRBV5-5 and J usage is TRBJ2-7, with D hard to call. Trimming stripped 0 bases from V and 6 bases from J, with 7 bases between. CDR3 length equals 12 residues. Germline V gene lookup returns CDR1 SGHKS and CDR2 YYEKEE (reference sequence). Here the CDR3 DNA reads TGTGCCAGCAGCTTGGGGGTGGGCGAGCAGTACTTC. It translates to CASSLGVGEQYF.

The genes are TRBV9 and TRBJ2-3; D gene ambiguous. This CDR3 contains 13 residues. CDR1 is SGDLS and CDR2 is YYNGEE in the germline V gene. The ends were cut back, 4 bases at V and 2 bases at J, with 8 bases in the middle. The CDR3 spells CASSLEITDTQYF. The CDR3 DNA reads TGTGCCAGCAGCCTGGAGATCACAGATACGCAGTATTTT. Filled out from reference TRBV9 and TRBJ2-3, the complete variable domain reads DSGVTQTPKHLITATGQRVTLRCSPRSGDLSVYWYQQSLDQGLQFLIQYYNGEERAKGNILERFSAQQFPDLHSELNLSSLELGDSALYFCASSLEITDTQYFGPGTRLTVL.

The chain joins TRBV19 to TRBJ1-1; D may be TRBD1 (6 bases). The germline V gene encodes CDR1 LNHDA and CDR2 SQIVND (reference sequence). Trimming shortened V by 6 bases and J by 0 bases, and 8 bases separated the two germline ends. The CDR3 contains 13 residues. The CDR3 bases are TGTGCCAGTAGACAGGGCGTGAACACTGAAGCTTTCTTT. Amino acids: CASRQGVNTEAFF.

The rearrangement links TRBV6-6 to TRBJ1-1; 10 bases agree with TRBD1. The CDR3 extends over 16 amino acids. The germline V gene encodes CDR1 MNHNY and CDR2 SVGAGI (reference sequence). V was clipped by 6 bases and J by 4 bases; unmatched bases: 11. The CDR3 DNA follows: TGTGCCAGCAGCCCAACCGACAGGGGGCATACCACTGAAGCTTTCTTT. It yields the protein CASSPTDRGHTTEAFF.

The chain uses TRBV5-5 and TRBJ1-1; D call uncertain. The CDR3 is 14 residues long. V was trimmed by 3 bases and J by 4 bases, leaving 13 bases between them. Germline CDR1 SGHKS, CDR2 YYEKEE (reference sequence). CDR3 in amino acids: CASSYEDSTTEAFF. CDR3 DNA sequence: TGTGCCAGCAGCTATGAAGACTCCACCACTGAAGCTTTCTTT.

The gene calls are TRBV28 and TRBJ1-2; unclear D gene. Trimming took off 0 bases at V and 8 bases at J, with 10 bases between the two ends. This CDR3 region has 13 residues. CDR1 is MDHEN and CDR2 is SYDVKM in the germline V gene. The CDR3 is CASSLWGLEGYTF. DNA of the CDR3: TGTGCCAGCAGTTTATGGGGGTTAGAGGGCTACACCTTC.

The chain employs TRBV6-5 and TRBJ2-1; D not resolved. V was clipped by 11 bases and J by 3 bases, with 17 bases between them. Germline V gene lookup returns CDR1 MNHEY and CDR2 SVGAGI. The CDR3 loop spans 14 amino acids. CDR3 coding DNA: TGTGCCGCCTGGGATATCCCACACTACAATGAGCAGTTCTTC. This encodes CAAWDIPHYNEQFF.

This clone was seen a handful of times. The rearrangement uses TRBV28 and TRBJ1-1; 9 bases map to TRBD1. The CDR3 length is 17 residues. Germline V gene data show CDR1 as MDHEN and CDR2 as SYDVKM. Unmatched junction bases numbered 11, after V lost 5 bases and J lost 1 base. CDR3 sequence (DNA): TGTGCCAGCAGTCCATTATGGACAGGGGAGAGGAACACTGAAGCTTTCTTT. It yields the protein CASSPLWTGERNTEAFF.

This clone was detected once. The chain is built from TRBV21-1 and TRBJ2-7; TRBD2, the table's D call, lacks a check against the DNA. TRBV21-1 is reported as a pseudogene. CDR3 length: 18 residues. In DNA form, the CDR3 reads TGTGCCAGCAGCAAAGATCACACGGGAGGGCCTAGTTCCTACGAGCAGTACTTC. Amino acid sequence: CASSKDHTGGPSSYEQYF.

J is TRBJ2-5 and V is TRBV4-2; D not certain. CDR3 length equals 15 residues. V was shortened by 0 bases and J by 0 bases, with 8 bases between the two germline ends. Looked up from germline, CDR1 is LGHNA and CDR2 is YNFKEQ. In DNA, the CDR3 is TGTGCCAGCAGCCAAGAGGAAAGGCACCAAGAGACCCAGTACTTC. The encoded protein is CASSQEERHQETQYF.

For this clone: Distinct nucleotide sequences in the sample also encode this CDR3. J is TRBJ2-1 and V is TRBV29-1; D is perhaps TRBD1 (6 bases). The germline gives CDR1 SQVTM, CDR2 ANQGSEA. Trimming shortened V by 6 bases and J by 5 bases, and 8 bases separated the two germline ends. This CDR3 has 11 amino acids. In DNA, the CDR3 is TGCAGCGTCGACAGGAACAATGAGCAGTTCTTC. It encodes CSVDRNNEQFF.

This chain uses TRBV6-5 with TRBJ2-1; either TRBD1 or TRBD2 may fit D (5 bases each). The germline V gene encodes CDR1 MNHEY and CDR2 SVGAGI. V was pared by 5 bases and J by 4 bases, with 15 bases between. There are 15 residues in the CDR3. CDR3: CASSAGIALYNEQFF. The CDR3 nucleotides are TGTGCCAGCAGTGCAGGGATAGCGCTGTACAATGAGCAGTTCTTC.

DNA of the CDR3: TGTGCCAGCAGCTTAGAGGGGGGGATTCCGGCGTTTGAGTATGGCTACACCTTC. It specifies CASSLEGGIPAFEYGYTF. The chain has TRBV7-2 and TRBJ1-2, with D tentatively TRBD1 (6 bases). V was cut by 1 base and J by 5 bases, with 23 bases left in between. Germline V gene lookup returns CDR1 SGHTA and CDR2 FQGNSA. This CDR3 spans 18 amino acids.

The V call is TRBV6-5, the J call TRBJ2-1; perhaps TRBD2 as D (5 bases). Germline V gene data show CDR1 as MNHEY and CDR2 as SVGAGI. This CDR3 is 13 amino acids long. Trimming removed 8 bases from V and 6 bases from J, with 14 bases in between. CDR3 in amino acids: CASSHARGNEQFF. The CDR3 DNA is TGTGCCAGCTCCCACGCCCGGGGCAATGAGCAGTTCTTC.

The chain's CDR3 is CASSPRDRGQPQHF. In nucleotides, the CDR3 is TGTGCCAGCAGTCCCCGGGACAGAGGTCAGCCCCAGCATTTT. V usage is TRBV27 and J usage is TRBJ1-5; 7 bases map to TRBD1. This CDR3 spans 14 amino acids. V lost 5 bases, J lost 6 bases, and 7 bases stayed unmatched. Germline CDR1 and CDR2: MNHEY and SMNVEV (reference sequence).

The gene calls are TRBV27 and TRBJ2-6; no clear D. V was pared by 8 bases and J by 10 bases, with 9 bases between. From germline, CDR1 is MNHEY and CDR2 SMNVEV (reference sequence). CDR3 size: 11 residues. CDR3 residues: CASGPRNVLTF. The DNA for the CDR3 is TGTGCCAGCGGACCCCGGAACGTCCTGACTTTC.